This T cell receptor (beta chain) comes out of a study of vaccination effects on CD4 cells after COVID-19. A word on this clone: Antigen specificity is unknown.

Profiled with immunoSEQ multiplex PCR; TCRdb holds only in-frame clones, not every one. The sample lists about 22,000 clones, around 70% seen once, with about 12% in the top ten. Trimming left V 10 bases short and J 4 bases short, with 14 bases between. The germline V gene encodes CDR1 SNHLY and CDR2 FYNNEI. This CDR3 spans 12 amino acids. Antigen-specific CD4+ T cells were expanded (with viral peptide pools) by the ViraFEST assay ahead of sequencing. With nine to eleven days of culture completed, CD4+ T cells were isolated. According to the study, vaccine recipients showed no prior SARS-CoV-2 infection and negative nucleocapsid antibodies.

The clonotype comes from a human donor who received a COVID-19 vaccine. The sequencing here drew on CD4+ T cells from PBMCs cultured with HCoV-229E spike peptides, taken before COVID-19 vaccination. The chain employs TRBV2 and TRBJ2-7; TRBD1 might be the D (6 bases). CDR3 in amino acids: CATTQDRYEQYF. In nucleotides, the CDR3 is TGTGCCACCACTCAGGACAGATACGAGCAGTACTTC.